Sequencing of this TCR beta chain was carried out in a study of blood T cell repertoires in COVID-19. The table came from immunoSEQ multiplex PCR; TCRdb's copy has only in-frame clones and leaves some out. This table has about 220,000 clones, 80% to 90% appearing once. V lost 9 bases and J lost 9; bases outside the gene matches: 10. CDR1 KGHDR and CDR2 SFDVKD come from the germline V gene. This CDR3 is built from 13 residues. Cohorts were determined from participant-reported clinical history. This chain uses TRBV24-1 with TRBJ1-3, with 7 bases fitting TRBD1. Sequenced material: PBMCs or T cells enriched from blood (not recorded which). This receptor was identified in a woman aged 50 to 60 with acute COVID-19. The DNA of the CDR3 is TGTGCCACCCGGGACAGCTACGGGGGCACCATATATTTT. The encoded protein is CATRDSYGGTIYF.